These 10 T cell receptor beta chains were sequenced from one sample in a study of T cells after posttransplantation cyclophosphamide. The repertoire was sequenced with immunoSEQ multiplex PCR; TCRdb's copy has only in-frame clones and lacks some. This sample carries 9,000 to 10,000 clones, over 75% of them seen once, and the ten largest clones take 26%. Sampled 1 year posttransplant, controls received myeloablative marrow transplants, methotrexate and a calcineurin inhibitor. Material: PBMCs, obtained after an allogeneic stem cell transplant with a calcineurin inhibitor and methotrexate. Every receptor here comes from a male patient aged 30 to 39 who received an allogeneic stem cell transplant from an unrelated donor, was CMV-positive, and had no GVHD. Some T cells may possibly be graft donor cells.

The rearrangement uses TRBV19 and TRBJ2-7, with D possibly being TRBD1 (7 bases). Trimming stripped 4 bases from V and 5 bases from J, with 15 bases between. The CDR3 sequence is 14 residues long. From germline, CDR1 is LNHDA and CDR2 SQIVND (reference sequence). The CDR3 spells CASSTGGFPHEQYF. CDR3 bases: TGTGCCAGTAGTACAGGGGGGTTTCCCCACGAGCAGTACTTC.

The rearrangement joins TRBV7-6 to TRBJ1-4; 7 nucleotides agree with TRBD1. The CDR3 is 16 amino acids. J gave up 2 bases and V 1 base, and 4 bases lay outside the gene matches. Germline V CDR1 and CDR2: SGHVS, FNYEAQ. The CDR3: CASSLVDRVTNEKLFF. CDR3 DNA sequence: TGTGCCAGCAGCTTAGTAGACAGGGTTACTAATGAAAAACTGTTTTTT.

This clone showed up just once. The chain carries TRBV19 and TRBJ2-2, with 10 bases fitting TRBD1. Losses at the gene ends were 2 bases for V and 4 bases for J; bases not matched to a gene: 13. From germline, CDR1 is LNHDA and CDR2 SQIVND (reference sequence). CDR3 size: 19 residues. CDR3 sequence (DNA): TGTGCCAGTAGTATACATGGACAGGGGGTAAGGGGTGGCACCGGGGAGCTGTTTTTT. Encoded protein: CASSIHGQGVRGGTGELFF.

The chain carries TRBV5-4 and TRBJ2-1, with 8 bases aligning to TRBD2. The CDR3 is 17 residues long. V lost 0 bases and J lost 4; bases outside the gene matches: 9. Germline CDR1 and CDR2: SGHNT and YYREEE (reference sequence). The CDR3 spells CASSLGGASGFYNEQFF. In nucleotides, the CDR3 is TGTGCCAGCAGCTTGGGAGGGGCTAGCGGGTTTTACAATGAGCAGTTCTTC.

The chain combines TRBV5-1 with TRBJ2-5; TRBD2 aligns across 10 bases. CDR1 SGHRS and CDR2 YFSETQ come from the germline V gene. This CDR3 comprises 16 residues. The trim removed 3 bases at V and 5 bases at J, leaving 10 bases unmatched. The chain's CDR3 is CASSWTSLAGWETQYF. The CDR3 nucleotides are TGCGCCAGCAGCTGGACCTCACTAGCGGGATGGGAGACCCAGTACTTC.

The chain uses TRBV7-2 and TRBJ2-5, with 7 bases that match TRBD1. The V gene end was trimmed by 6 bases and the J gene end by 2 bases; junction bases not matched to a gene: 6. Looked up from germline, CDR1 is SGHTA and CDR2 is FQGNSA. The CDR3 extends over 14 amino acids. In nucleotides, the CDR3 is TGTGCCAGCAGTCAGGACAGGTGGCAAGAGACCCAGTACTTC. Its protein is CASSQDRWQETQYF.

The gene calls are TRBV5-5 and TRBJ2-7; D possibly corresponds to TRBD2 (5 bases). The germline V gene has CDR1 SGHKS and CDR2 YYEKEE (reference sequence). There are 16 residues in the CDR3. V was clipped by 4 bases and J by 3 bases, with 20 bases between them. CDR3 loop: CASSAAPGYHNYEQYF. The CDR3 nucleotides read TGTGCCAGCAGCGCCGCCCCGGGGTATCACAACTACGAGCAGTACTTC.

This CDR3 is CASSYSTTYEQYF. For the CDR3, the DNA is TGTGCCAGCAGTTACTCGACAACCTACGAGCAGTACTTC. The chain is built from TRBV6-5 and TRBJ2-7; D is uncertain. The CDR3 totals 13 residues. Trimming removed 0 bases from V and 2 bases from J, with 5 bases in between. Germline V gene sequence: CDR1 MNHEY, CDR2 SVGAGI.

V and J are TRBV30 and TRBJ2-3; the D gene is possibly TRBD1 (5 bases). There are 13 residues in the CDR3. The germline gives CDR1 GTSNPN, CDR2 SVGIG (reference sequence). Between the trimmed V and J ends, which lost 2 bases and 4 bases, there was a span of 10 bases. The CDR3 DNA sequence: TGTGCCTGGAGTCAGGGTGACCCAGATACGCAGTATTTT. Residues: CAWSQGDPDTQYF.

The chain uses TRBV6-5 and TRBJ1-3, with D perhaps matching TRBD1 (5 bases). This CDR3 has 14 residues. Trimming shortened V by 6 bases and J by 0 bases, and 9 bases separated the two germline ends. Germline V gene sequence: CDR1 MNHEY, CDR2 SVGAGI. This CDR3 reads CASRRQYSGNTIYF. The CDR3 bases are TGTGCCAGCAGACGACAGTACTCTGGAAACACCATATATTTT.